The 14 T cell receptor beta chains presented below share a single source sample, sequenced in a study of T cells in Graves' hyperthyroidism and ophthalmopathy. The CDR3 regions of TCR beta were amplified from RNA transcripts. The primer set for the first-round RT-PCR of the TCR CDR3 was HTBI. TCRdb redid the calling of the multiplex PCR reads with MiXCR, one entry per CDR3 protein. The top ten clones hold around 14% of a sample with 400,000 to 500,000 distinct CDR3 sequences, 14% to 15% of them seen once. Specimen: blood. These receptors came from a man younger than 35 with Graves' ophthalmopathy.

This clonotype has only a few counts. The CDR3, as DNA: TGTGCCATCTCGGACAGGGGCGCAGCCTACGAGCAGTACTTC. This sequence encodes CAISDRGAAYEQYF. The chain recombines TRBV10-3 with TRBJ2-7, with 9 nucleotides matching TRBD1. This CDR3 has 14 amino acids. Germline CDR1 reads ENHRY; CDR2 reads SYGVKD. V was clipped by 8 bases and J by 2 bases; unmatched bases: 7.

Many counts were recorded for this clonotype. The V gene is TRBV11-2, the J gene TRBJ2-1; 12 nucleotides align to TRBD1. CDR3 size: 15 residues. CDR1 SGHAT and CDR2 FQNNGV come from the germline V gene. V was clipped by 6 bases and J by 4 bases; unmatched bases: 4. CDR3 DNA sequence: TGTGCCAGCAGAGGGGGACAGGGGGCGTACAATGAGCAGTTCTTC. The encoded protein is CASRGGQGAYNEQFF.

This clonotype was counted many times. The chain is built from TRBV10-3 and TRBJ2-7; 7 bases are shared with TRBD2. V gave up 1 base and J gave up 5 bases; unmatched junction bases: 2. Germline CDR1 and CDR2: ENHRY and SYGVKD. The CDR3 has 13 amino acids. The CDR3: CAISELGGDEQYF. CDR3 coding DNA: TGTGCCATCAGTGAGTTGGGAGGGGACGAGCAGTACTTC.

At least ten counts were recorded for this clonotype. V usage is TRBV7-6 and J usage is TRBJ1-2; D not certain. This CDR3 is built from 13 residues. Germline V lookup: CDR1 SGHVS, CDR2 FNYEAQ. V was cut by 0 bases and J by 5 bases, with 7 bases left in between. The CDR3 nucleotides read TGTGCCAGCAGCTTAGCGTCCGGGTATGGCTACACCTTC. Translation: CASSLASGYGYTF.

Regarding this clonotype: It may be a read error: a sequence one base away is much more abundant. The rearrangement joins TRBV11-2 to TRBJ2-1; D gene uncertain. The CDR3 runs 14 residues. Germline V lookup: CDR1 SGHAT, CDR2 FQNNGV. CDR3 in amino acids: CASSFLGTYNEQSF. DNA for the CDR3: TGTGCCAGCAGCTTTCTCGGCACCTACAATGAGCAGTCCTTC.

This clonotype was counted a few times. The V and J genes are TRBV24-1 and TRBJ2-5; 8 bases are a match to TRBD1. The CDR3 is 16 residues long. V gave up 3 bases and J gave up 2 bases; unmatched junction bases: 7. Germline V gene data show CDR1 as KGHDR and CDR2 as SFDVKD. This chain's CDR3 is CATSDTGTGGQETQYF. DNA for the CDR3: TGTGCCACCAGTGATACCGGGACAGGAGGACAAGAGACCCAGTACTTC.

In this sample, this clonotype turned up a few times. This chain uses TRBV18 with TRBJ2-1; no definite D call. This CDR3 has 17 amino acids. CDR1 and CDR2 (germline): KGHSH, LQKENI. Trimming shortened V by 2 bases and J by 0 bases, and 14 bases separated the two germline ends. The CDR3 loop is CASSPRQAPSSYNEQFF. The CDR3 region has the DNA TGTGCCAGCTCACCAAGGCAGGCCCCTAGCTCCTACAATGAGCAGTTCTTC.

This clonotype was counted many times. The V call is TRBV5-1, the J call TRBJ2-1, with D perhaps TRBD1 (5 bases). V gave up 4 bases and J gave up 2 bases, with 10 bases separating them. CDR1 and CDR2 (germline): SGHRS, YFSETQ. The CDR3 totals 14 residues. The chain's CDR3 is CASSEGAAYNEQFF. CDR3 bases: TGCGCCAGCAGCGAAGGGGCGGCCTACAATGAGCAGTTCTTC. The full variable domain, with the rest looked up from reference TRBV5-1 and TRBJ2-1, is KAGVTQTPRYLIKTRGQQVTLSCSPISGHRSVSWYQQTPGQGLQFLFEYFSETQRNKGNFPGRFSGRQFSNSRSEMNVSTLELGDSALYLCASSEGAAYNEQFFGPGTRLTVL.

In DNA, the CDR3 is TGTGCCAGCAGTTATCCGACCCGGACTAGCGGGAGGGCCACGGAGACCCAGTACTTC. Translated: CASSYPTRTSGRATETQYF. The chain recombines TRBV6-2 or TRBV6-3 with TRBJ2-5; TRBD2 aligns across 15 bases. The CDR3 loop spans 19 amino acids. Germline loops: CDR1 MNHEY, CDR2 SVGEGT. The J segment lost 5 bases and the V segment lost 3 bases, leaving 13 bases of the junction unmatched.

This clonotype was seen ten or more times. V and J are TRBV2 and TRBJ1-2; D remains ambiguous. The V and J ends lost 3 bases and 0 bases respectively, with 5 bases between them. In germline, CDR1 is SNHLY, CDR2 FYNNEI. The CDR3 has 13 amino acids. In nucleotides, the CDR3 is TGTGCCAGCAGTGAGATGGCTAACTATGGCTACACCTTC. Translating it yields CASSEMANYGYTF.

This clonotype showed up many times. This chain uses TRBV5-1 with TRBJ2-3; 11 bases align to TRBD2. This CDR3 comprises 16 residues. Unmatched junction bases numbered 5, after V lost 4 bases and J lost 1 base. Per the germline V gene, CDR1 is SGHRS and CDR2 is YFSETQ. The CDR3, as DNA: TGCGCCAGCAGCGTGGGGACTAGCGGCGGCACAGATACGCAGTATTTT. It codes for CASSVGTSGGTDTQYF.

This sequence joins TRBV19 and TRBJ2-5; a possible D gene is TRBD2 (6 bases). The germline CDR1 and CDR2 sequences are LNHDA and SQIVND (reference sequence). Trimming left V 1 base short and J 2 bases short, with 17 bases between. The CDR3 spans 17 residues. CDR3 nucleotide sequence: TGTGCCAGTAGTATAGGCCAATGGGAGGAGGTTCAAGAGACCCAGTACTTC. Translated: CASSIGQWEEVQETQYF.

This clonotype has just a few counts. For the CDR3, the DNA is TGTGCCAGCAGGGGGGTTGGGGCCGGCACCGGGGAGCTGTTTTTT. Translation gives CASRGVGAGTGELFF. V gene TRBV11-2 combines with J gene TRBJ2-2, with D tentatively TRBD1 or TRBD2 (5 bases each). This CDR3 contains 15 residues. Trimming removed 6 bases from V and 4 bases from J, with 15 bases in between. CDR1 and CDR2 from the germline V gene are SGHAT and FQNNGV.

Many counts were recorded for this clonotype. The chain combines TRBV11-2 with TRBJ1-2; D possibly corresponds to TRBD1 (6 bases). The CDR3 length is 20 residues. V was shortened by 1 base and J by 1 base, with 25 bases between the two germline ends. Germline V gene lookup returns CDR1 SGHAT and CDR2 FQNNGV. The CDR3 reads CASSLVFGPGQTKLNYGYTF. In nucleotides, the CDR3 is TGTGCCAGCAGCTTAGTCTTCGGGCCTGGACAGACGAAACTTAACTATGGCTACACCTTC.